The 12 T cell receptor beta chains presented below share a single source sample, sequenced in a study of T-cell reconstitution after alpha-beta-depleted transplantation in children. Unique molecular identifiers were used in preparing the TCRbeta library. One entry per CDR3 protein results from TCRdb running MiXCR on the PCR reads. In the table there are a few hundred thousand distinct CDR3 sequences, under 13% of which are singletons. The specimen comprised PBMCs, sampled before TCRalphabeta/CD19-depleted stem cell transplant. These receptor sequences come from a child under two years old with acute myeloid leukemia, due to receive a stem cell transplant.

The rearrangement uses TRBV6-9 and TRBJ2-7; D remains ambiguous. This CDR3 has 16 residues. The germline V gene encodes CDR1 MNHGY and CDR2 SVAAGI. The V gene lost 2 bases and the J gene lost 4 bases, with 18 bases spanning the gap. CDR3 DNA sequence: TGTGCCAGCAGTTATACGGCGGAAGCCGCTCCTTACGAGCAGTACTTC. It yields the protein CASSYTAEAAPYEQYF.

This clonotype appeared many times. This CDR3 is CASSPTEGYEQYF. The CDR3 DNA follows: TGTGCCAGCAGTCCGACAGAAGGCTACGAGCAGTACTTC. V and J are TRBV12-3 or TRBV12-4 and TRBJ2-7, with D maybe TRBD1 (5 bases). CDR3 size: 13 residues. The V and J ends lost 5 bases and 3 bases respectively, with 11 bases between them.

This clonotype was seen at least ten times. This chain connects TRBV28 to TRBJ2-1; 8 bases map to TRBD2. Germline lookup yields CDR1 MDHEN and CDR2 SYDVKM. V lost 4 bases and J lost 8; bases outside the gene matches: 25. The CDR3 is made up of 20 amino acids. CDR3 coding DNA: TGTGCCAGCAGTTCATCGCCGACTAGCGCCTCTTTCGAAGGGGTCTATGAGCAGTTCTTC. It codes for CASSSSPTSASFEGVYEQFF.

Many counts were recorded for this clonotype. The V call is TRBV20-1, the J call TRBJ2-7; the match to TRBD2 covers 9 bases. The CDR3 runs to 15 residues. The V segment lost 3 bases and the J segment 1 base; nucleotides outside the gene matches: 7. The germline V gene has CDR1 DFQATT and CDR2 SNEGSKA (reference sequence). CDR3 region: CSASTGTSRSYEQYF. The DNA of the CDR3 is TGCAGTGCTAGTACCGGGACTAGCCGATCCTACGAGCAGTACTTC.

The table lists this clonotype with many counts. The chain links TRBV5-1 to TRBJ1-1; TRBD1 matches at 8 bases. CDR1 is SGHRS, CDR2 YFSETQ, per germline. After removal of 4 bases from V and 0 bases from J, the junction contained 11 bases not matched to a gene. This CDR3 has 17 amino acids. CDR3 DNA: TGCGCCAGCAGCCGACAGGGGTTTGGCCCTATGAACACTGAAGCTTTCTTT. It translates to CASSRQGFGPMNTEAFF. Filled out from reference TRBV5-1 and TRBJ1-1, the complete variable domain reads KAGVTQTPRYLIKTRGQQVTLSCSPISGHRSVSWYQQTPGQGLQFLFEYFSETQRNKGNFPGRFSGRQFSNSRSEMNVSTLELGDSALYLCASSRQGFGPMNTEAFFGQGTRLTVV.

The sample holds a few counts of this clonotype. The V gene is TRBV19, the J gene TRBJ1-5; 7 bases agree with TRBD1. This CDR3 is 13 amino acids long. V was pared by 10 bases and J by 5 bases, with 8 bases of the junction left unmatched. CDR1 and CDR2 (germline): LNHDA, SQIVND (reference sequence). The CDR3: CATTTGRYQPQHF. In nucleotides, the CDR3 is TGTGCCACCACGACAGGGCGGTATCAGCCCCAGCATTTT.

This clonotype was observed many times. The chain carries TRBV28 and TRBJ2-7; possible D gene TRBD1, 6 bases. Between the trimmed V and J ends, which lost 6 bases and 9 bases, there was a span of 21 bases. CDR1 is MDHEN and CDR2 is SYDVKM in the germline V gene. The CDR3 covers 14 residues. DNA for the CDR3: TGTGCCAGCAGCCCTCCTGGTGGGGGCGCAAGGCAGTACTTC. The encoded protein is CASSPPGGGARQYF.

This clonotype was detected only once. One end of the junction is discordant with germline, which a read error may explain. The rearrangement joins TRBV5-6 to TRBJ2-3; D gene uncertain. This CDR3 has 16 residues. Germline V lookup: CDR1 SGHDT, CDR2 YYEEEE. The CDR3 nucleotides are TGTGCCGGCAGCTGGACCGGTCAGTCTAGCACAGATACGCAGTATTTT. Amino acids: CAGSWTGQSSTDTQYF. Full variable domain (outside the CDR3, taken from reference TRBV5-6 and TRBJ2-3): DAGVTQSPTHLIKTRGQQVTLRCSPKSGHDTVSWYQQALGQGPQFIFQYYEEEERQRGNFPDRFSGHQFPNYSSELNVNALLLGDSALYLCAGSWTGQSSTDTQYFGPGTRLTVL.

The chain is built from TRBV5-6 and TRBJ2-1, with D possibly being TRBD2 (5 bases). The CDR3 runs to 15 residues. Trimming took off 0 bases at V and 5 bases at J, with 12 bases between the two ends. Looked up from germline, CDR1 is SGHDT and CDR2 is YYEEEE. The CDR3 loop is CASSLAEALNNEQFF. CDR3 nucleotides: TGTGCCAGCAGCTTGGCGGAGGCTCTGAACAATGAGCAGTTCTTC.

This clonotype has a count of ten or more. The V call is TRBV7-2, the J call TRBJ2-7; a weak D match, TRBD2 (5 bases). The V end was cut by 3 bases, the J end by 4 bases, with 13 bases between. The CDR3 covers 14 residues. Germline CDR1 SGHTA, CDR2 FQGNSA. CDR3 in DNA: TGTGCCAGCAGCTTCACTCGGGGTCAGTACGAGCAGTACTTC. Translated, it gives CASSFTRGQYEQYF.

This clonotype was counted a few times. This chain connects TRBV30 to TRBJ1-1; maybe TRBD1 (5 bases). Germline V CDR1 and CDR2: GTSNPN, SVGIG (reference sequence). V lost 2 bases and J 8 bases, leaving 15 bases between the germline ends. The CDR3 is 13 amino acids. As DNA, the CDR3 is TGTGCCTGGAGTAACCAAGGAGGGACGGAAGCTTTCTTT. It specifies CAWSNQGGTEAFF.

This clonotype was counted at least ten times. The chain links TRBV3-1 to TRBJ2-1; TRBD2 might be the D (5 bases). The CDR3 extends over 16 amino acids. Trimming removed 4 bases at V and 4 bases at J, with 17 bases between. The germline V gene has CDR1 LGHDT and CDR2 YNNKEL (reference sequence). The CDR3 region has the DNA TGTGCCAGCAGCCCCTTCGGGCGGGCATCGTACAATGAGCAGTTCTTC. Translated: CASSPFGRASYNEQFF.